The 28 T cell receptor beta chains presented below share a single source sample, sequenced in a study of T cells expressing NK-cell markers. TCRdb reanalyzed the 5' RACE reads and collapses them to one entry per CDR3 protein, without DNA. In all, the sample yields about 410,000 distinct CDR3 sequences. The material sequenced was blood T cells: a sorted CD56 or NKG2C T cell subset, CD4+ or CD8+ T cells, or bulk PBMC T cells (not recorded which). The receptor source for this set is a woman aged 45-60 years in good health.

The rearrangement uses TRBV10-2 and TRBJ1-5. This CDR3 has 13 amino acids. Germline-derived CDR1 and CDR2 are WSHSY and SAAADI. CDR3 region: CASSEPPNQPQHF.

The CDR3 protein is CSAREDTMNTEAFF. The chain joins TRBV20-1 to TRBJ1-1. The CDR3 is made up of 14 amino acids. CDR1 is DFQATT, CDR2 SNEGSKA, per germline (reference sequence).

The chain is built from TRBV5-1 and TRBJ2-7; the TCRdb D gene call, TRBD1, has no DNA to confirm it. This CDR3 has 16 amino acids. Germline values: CDR1 SGHRS, CDR2 YFSETQ. This CDR3 is CASSLLFKQGRNEQYF.

The chain carries TRBV12-3 or TRBV12-4 and TRBJ1-5. The CDR3 covers 15 residues. CDR3 sequence: CASSFLWIGNQPQHF.

The rearrangement joins TRBV6-2 or TRBV6-3 to TRBJ2-1; TCRdb reports TRBD2, a call that lacks DNA to check it against. The CDR3 sequence is 15 residues long. The germline V gene encodes CDR1 MNHEY and CDR2 SVGEGT. The CDR3 region is CASSLGTSQANEQFF.

The rearrangement uses TRBV30 and TRBJ1-5. Germline CDR1 and CDR2: GTSNPN and SVGIG (reference sequence). The CDR3 length is 19 residues. The CDR3 is CAWSVGSPPGAHHNQPQHF.

The chain couples TRBV4-1 to TRBJ2-1; the D call of TRBD1 rests on TCRdb alone, since no DNA is present to check it. This CDR3 is built from 14 residues. Germline V gene sequence: CDR1 MGHRA, CDR2 YSYEKL. The CDR3 spells CASSLILAGDEQFF.

The chain joins TRBV4-1 to TRBJ2-7; TCRdb lists TRBD2, though no DNA is available to test this call. The germline V gene has CDR1 MGHRA and CDR2 YSYEKL. This CDR3 comprises 14 residues. The CDR3 loop reads CASSQGLASYEQYF.

The V call is TRBV29-1, the J call TRBJ1-1. The CDR3 contains 13 residues. CDR1 SQVTM and CDR2 ANQGSEA come from the germline V gene. The CDR3 spells CSVVGWGNTEAFF.

The V and J genes are TRBV6-5 and TRBJ1-2. Germline CDR1 is MNHEY and CDR2 is SVGAGI. This CDR3 has 13 amino acids. The CDR3 sequence: CASSYTRSEGYTF.

The chain uses TRBV29-1 and TRBJ2-3. This CDR3 region has 12 residues. The germline V gene has CDR1 SQVTM and CDR2 ANQGSEA. The CDR3 protein is CSERIDPDTQYF.

The CDR3 spells CASSLSGTTEKLFF. J is TRBJ1-4 and V is TRBV5-1; TCRdb outputs TRBD1, but without DNA this stays unchecked. CDR1 and CDR2 from the germline V gene are SGHRS and YFSETQ. The CDR3 runs to 14 residues.

The CDR3 loop is CASIGGGGYTGELFF. The chain has TRBV12-3 or TRBV12-4 and TRBJ2-2; the TCRdb call, TRBD2, lacks DNA for checking. CDR3 length: 15 amino acids.

The V call is TRBV5-1, the J call TRBJ2-7. The CDR3 contains 14 residues. Per the germline V gene, CDR1 is SGHRS and CDR2 is YFSETQ. CDR3 region: CASSLESTSYEQYF.

J is TRBJ2-5 and V is TRBV7-7; TCRdb outputs TRBD2, but without DNA this stays unchecked. The CDR3 covers 14 residues. Germline CDR1 and CDR2: SSHAT and FNYEAQ (reference sequence). The chain's CDR3 is CASSLDRGVETQYF.

Measured by frequency, this clonotype is medium-sized. The chain has TRBV4-1 and TRBJ2-7; TCRdb proposes TRBD2, but this gene call is untestable without DNA. Germline loops: CDR1 MGHRA, CDR2 YSYEKL. CDR3 size: 15 residues. The CDR3 here is CASSQGLAGSYEQYF.

The J gene is TRBJ2-3, the V gene TRBV12-3 or TRBV12-4; TCRdb picks TRBD2, but there is no DNA to check that call. CDR3 size: 16 residues. CDR3 amino acids: CASSLGTSGSADTQYF.

CDR3 in amino acids: CSVVLAHEQYF. The rearrangement uses TRBV29-1 and TRBJ2-7. CDR3 size: 11 residues. CDR1 and CDR2 (germline): SQVTM, ANQGSEA.

The V call is TRBV18, the J call TRBJ2-3; the TRBD2 assignment by TCRdb is unverifiable without DNA. This CDR3 is built from 18 residues. The V gene's germline CDR1 is KGHSH and CDR2 LQKENI. The CDR3 sequence is CASSPLRGTSVGTDTQYF.

The chain links TRBV28 to TRBJ2-1; lacking DNA, the TRBD2 call made by TCRdb goes unchecked. The CDR3 has 13 residues. Germline V gene lookup returns CDR1 MDHEN and CDR2 SYDVKM. The CDR3 spells CASKASGSNEQFF.

Here the CDR3 reads CASSSELRHNEAFF. V and J are TRBV7-9 and TRBJ1-1. The CDR3 runs to 14 residues. Germline-derived CDR1 and CDR2 are SEHNR and FQNEAQ (reference sequence).

The chain joins TRBV19 to TRBJ2-4; without DNA, the TCRdb call of TRBD2 cannot be checked. There are 20 residues in the CDR3. CDR1 LNHDA and CDR2 SQIVND come from the germline V gene (reference sequence). The CDR3 protein is CASSIVRASGRAKYGTIQYF.

The chain recombines TRBV29-1 with TRBJ1-1; as DNA is missing, the TRBD1 call by TCRdb cannot be tested. Germline V gives CDR1 SQVTM, CDR2 ANQGSEA. The CDR3 has 14 amino acids. The chain's CDR3 is CSVGGGSGNTEAFF.

This chain connects TRBV12-3 or TRBV12-4 to TRBJ1-2. The CDR3 has 15 amino acids. The CDR3 here is CASSTGSSFNYGYTF.

The V and J genes are TRBV15 and TRBJ2-1; TCRdb's D call, TRBD2, is unchecked because there is no DNA. CDR1 and CDR2 from the germline V gene are LNHNV and YYDKDF (reference sequence). The CDR3 is made up of 19 amino acids. The CDR3 sequence: CATSRDSSWTSGSGNEQFF.

The V and J genes are TRBV7-8 and TRBJ1-5; TCRdb calls TRBD1, which cannot be checked without DNA. The length of the CDR3 is 14 residues. Germline V gene lookup returns CDR1 SGHVS and CDR2 FQNEAQ. The CDR3 spells CASSPRPPVKPQHF. The full variable domain, rest sourced from reference TRBV7-8 and TRBJ1-5, is GAGVSQSPRYKVAKRGQDVALRCDPISGHVSLFWYQQALGQGPEFLTYFQNEAQLDKSGLPSDRFFAERPEGSVSTLKIQRTQQEDSAVYLCASSPRPPVKPQHFGDGTRLSIL.

This rearrangement joins TRBV7-8 to TRBJ2-2; the D gene TCRdb calls, TRBD2, cannot be checked with no DNA. The germline V gene encodes CDR1 SGHVS and CDR2 FQNEAQ. The CDR3 is 19 amino acids. This chain's CDR3 is CASRGTRGGTITNTGELFF.

The V call is TRBV12-3 or TRBV12-4, the J call TRBJ2-3. There are 15 residues in the CDR3. CDR3 sequence: CASSFLRTSTDTQYF.